These 25 T cell receptor beta chains share one sample of origin, sequenced in a study of memory CD4+ T cells and cytomegalovirus serostatus. The sort gate was single viable CD3+CD4+CD8-CD45RO+ cells for memory CD4+ T cells. Profiled with immunoSEQ multiplex PCR; TCRdb holds only in-frame clones, not every one. The sample lists about 67,000 clones; about 80% were seen once. Sequenced sample: memory CD4+ T cells from blood. The receptors derive from an adult in good health and CMV-seropositive.

This chain uses TRBV29-1 with TRBJ1-3, with no clear D. The germline V gene has CDR1 SQVTM and CDR2 ANQGSEA. The V gene lost 0 bases and the J gene lost 0 bases, with 15 bases spanning the gap. CDR3 length: 17 residues. Here the CDR3 DNA reads TGCAGCGTTGAAGATCGGAGGCCGTCCAGCTCTGGAAACACCATATATTTT. Its translation: CSVEDRRPSSSGNTIYF.

The chain uses TRBV2 and TRBJ2-2, with D possibly being TRBD1 (6 bases). The V end lost 5 bases, the J end lost 0 bases, and 10 bases lay between the germline ends. Germline CDR1 SNHLY, CDR2 FYNNEI. The CDR3 covers 15 residues. CDR3 loop: CASSKGQPNTGELFF. The CDR3 DNA follows: TGTGCCAGCAGTAAAGGACAGCCGAACACCGGGGAGCTGTTTTTT.

This clone was seen only a few times. The chain carries TRBV27 and TRBJ2-2; 9 bases line up with TRBD2. The ends lost 2 bases at V and 0 bases at J; junction bases unmatched: 1. The CDR3 extends over 16 amino acids. The germline V gene encodes CDR1 MNHEY and CDR2 SMNVEV (reference sequence). The CDR3 is CASSLVAGANTGELFF. For the CDR3, the DNA is TGTGCCAGCAGTTTAGTAGCGGGGGCGAACACCGGGGAGCTGTTTTTT.

The V call is TRBV6-1, the J call TRBJ1-2; 7 positions match TRBD1. From germline, CDR1 is MNHNS and CDR2 SASEGT. The CDR3 has 15 amino acids. V lost 9 bases, J lost 1 base, and 11 bases stayed unmatched. DNA for the CDR3: TGTGCCAGTTCTCGTGGGACAGACCATAACTATGGCTACACCTTC. Translation: CASSRGTDHNYGYTF.

The genes are TRBV4-1 and TRBJ2-7, with D possibly being TRBD2 (6 bases). CDR1 is MGHRA, CDR2 YSYEKL, per germline. This CDR3 has 16 residues. The V and J ends lost 0 bases and 3 bases respectively, with 15 bases between them. The CDR3 protein is CASSQEVGGTHYEQYF. In DNA form, the CDR3 reads TGCGCCAGCAGCCAAGAGGTCGGCGGGACCCACTACGAGCAGTACTTC.

The V gene is TRBV7-2, the J gene TRBJ2-3; D is uncertain. CDR3 length equals 12 residues. CDR1 is SGHTA, CDR2 FQGNSA, per germline. The V end lost 1 base, the J end lost 2 bases, and 1 base lay between the germline ends. CDR3 amino acids: CASSLDTDTQYF. The DNA of the CDR3 is TGTGCCAGCAGCTTAGACACAGATACGCAGTATTTT.

The genes are TRBV29-1 and TRBJ1-1; no reliable D call. Germline-derived CDR1 and CDR2 are SQVTM and ANQGSEA. The CDR3 has 10 residues. V dropped 4 bases and J dropped 7 bases, with 7 bases sitting between them. The chain's CDR3 is CSVVVVEAFF. The CDR3 coding sequence is TGCAGCGTTGTGGTCGTTGAAGCTTTCTTT.

This sequence joins TRBV7-9 and TRBJ1-2; D not certain. The germline V and J ends were trimmed by 1 base and 8 bases, with 5 bases remaining between them. The CDR3 is 11 amino acids. The germline CDR1 and CDR2 sequences are SEHNR and FQNEAQ (reference sequence). The CDR3 region is CASSLEDGYTF. The CDR3 nucleotides read TGTGCCAGCAGCTTAGAGGACGGCTACACCTTC.

CDR3 nucleotide sequence: TGCGCCAGCAGCTCCACACTAGCGGCCGGGGAGCTGTTTTTT. Translation gives CASSSTLAAGELFF. V gene TRBV5-1 combines with J gene TRBJ2-2, with TRBD2 identical over 8 bases. In germline, CDR1 is SGHRS, CDR2 YFSETQ. The trim removed 3 bases at V and 6 bases at J, leaving 4 bases unmatched. This CDR3 contains 14 residues.

This clone was found a few times. This rearrangement joins TRBV7-2 to TRBJ2-5; perhaps TRBD2 as D (8 bases). The V gene's germline CDR1 is SGHTA and CDR2 FQGNSA. The CDR3 loop spans 15 amino acids. V was trimmed by 5 bases and J by 7 bases, leaving 20 bases between them. The CDR3 loop is CASSQNGLAGGTQYF. The CDR3 DNA reads TGTGCCAGCAGCCAAAATGGACTAGCAGGGGGGACCCAGTACTTC.

The chain links TRBV5-6 to TRBJ2-7; tentatively, D is TRBD1 (6 bases). The V end was cut by 4 bases, the J end by 7 bases, with 12 bases between. CDR3 length: 12 amino acids. Germline values: CDR1 SGHDT, CDR2 YYEEEE. The CDR3 loop is CASSVYRAEQYF. The DNA for the CDR3 is TGTGCCAGCAGCGTATACAGGGCTGAGCAGTACTTC.

With regard to this clone: A read error may account for a junction end that differs from germline. This chain uses TRBV7-7 with TRBJ2-7; D is perhaps TRBD2 (6 bases). The CDR3 is 13 residues long. Germline CDR1 SSHAT, CDR2 FNYEAQ (reference sequence). CDR3 sequence: CASSFGQEGEQYF. CDR3 bases: TGTGCTAGCAGCTTTGGTCAGGAGGGCGAGCAGTACTTC.

This clone was found a few times. This rearrangement joins TRBV2 to TRBJ1-1, with D unresolved. The CDR3 totals 14 residues. Trimming pared 8 bases from V and 3 bases from J, leaving 16 bases between. The V gene's germline CDR1 is SNHLY and CDR2 FYNNEI. CDR3 sequence: CASLEGEEDTEAFF. The CDR3 coding sequence is TGTGCCAGCTTGGAGGGAGAGGAGGACACTGAAGCTTTCTTT. Full variable domain (rest looked up from reference TRBV2 and TRBJ1-1): EPEVTQTPSHQVTQMGQEVILRCVPISNHLYFYWYRQILGQKVEFLVSFYNNEISEKSEIFDDQFSVERPDGSNFTLKIRSTKLEDSAMYFCASLEGEEDTEAFFGQGTRLTVV.

This rearrangement joins TRBV11-2 to TRBJ2-5, with D perhaps being TRBD1 or TRBD2 (5 bases each). The germline CDR1 and CDR2 sequences are SGHAT and FQNNGV. The V and J ends lost 5 bases and 6 bases respectively, with 28 bases between them. The CDR3 has 18 amino acids. The CDR3 sequence is CASSIGGLKAGLWKTQYF. The CDR3 DNA follows: TGTGCCAGCAGCATTGGGGGTTTAAAGGCGGGCCTCTGGAAGACCCAGTACTTC.

The gene calls are TRBV11-1 and TRBJ2-2, with TRBD1 matching 7 bases. This CDR3 comprises 17 residues. CDR1 is SGHAT, CDR2 FQDESV, per germline (reference sequence). J gave up 2 bases and V 5 bases, and 11 bases lay outside the gene matches. CDR3 region: CASSHGPGQINTGELFF. The CDR3 coding sequence is TGTGCCAGCAGCCACGGCCCGGGACAGATAAACACCGGGGAGCTGTTTTTT.

This chain uses TRBV27 with TRBJ1-5, with a tentative D call TRBD1 (5 bases). The CDR3 runs 16 residues. V lost 1 base and J 4 bases, leaving 14 bases between the germline ends. Per germline, CDR1 MNHEY and CDR2 SMNVEV (reference sequence). CDR3 coding DNA: TGTGCCAGCAGTTTATATCAGGGATCAGGGAATCAGCCCCAGCATTTT. The encoded protein is CASSLYQGSGNQPQHF.

The rearrangement joins TRBV11-3 to TRBJ2-2, with 8 bases that match TRBD1. The CDR3 loop spans 15 amino acids. The junction had 3 bases not matched to a gene; V was cut back by 2 bases and J by 4 bases. The germline V gene encodes CDR1 SGHNT and CDR2 YENEEA. The CDR3 DNA sequence: TGTGCCAGCAGCTTACAGGGGGCGAGCACCGGGGAGCTGTTTTTT. It codes for CASSLQGASTGELFF.

J is TRBJ1-1 and V is TRBV6-4; D is undetermined. The germline CDR1 and CDR2 sequences are MRHNA and SNTAGT. V was clipped by 6 bases and J by 3 bases, with 14 bases between them. This CDR3 contains 14 residues. The CDR3 region is CASSRLSGDTEAFF. CDR3 bases: TGTGCCAGCAGCAGGTTGTCGGGAGACACTGAAGCTTTCTTT.

This chain connects TRBV19 to TRBJ2-5; D may be TRBD2 (6 bases). The germline V and J ends were trimmed by 3 bases and 4 bases, with 9 bases remaining between them. The CDR3 extends over 13 amino acids. Germline lookup yields CDR1 LNHDA and CDR2 SQIVND (reference sequence). This CDR3 reads CASSIWGGETQYF. The CDR3 coding sequence is TGTGCCAGTAGTATCTGGGGAGGAGAGACCCAGTACTTC.

As concerns this clone: The sample holds other DNA sequences that translate to the same CDR3. The gene calls are TRBV5-6 and TRBJ2-5; 7 nucleotides match TRBD2. The CDR3 spans 13 residues. Germline CDR1 is SGHDT and CDR2 is YYEEEE. V trimming: 5 bases; J trimming: 4 bases; junction bases outside the gene matches: 5. The CDR3 loop reads CASSRGVGETQYF. CDR3 coding DNA: TGTGCCAGCAGTCGGGGGGTAGGAGAGACCCAGTACTTC.

The chain employs TRBV14 and TRBJ1-4; the D is unclear. The germline CDR1 and CDR2 sequences are SGHDN and FVKESK. The V gene lost 0 bases and the J gene lost 4 bases, with 9 bases spanning the gap. CDR3 length: 15 amino acids. The DNA for the CDR3 is TGTGCCAGCAGCCAAGAAAGTCGGTATAATGAAAAACTGTTTTTT. The encoded protein is CASSQESRYNEKLFF.

The V gene is TRBV28, the J gene TRBJ2-2; unclear D gene. V dropped 4 bases and J dropped 5 bases, with 11 bases sitting between them. Looked up from germline, CDR1 is MDHEN and CDR2 is SYDVKM. The CDR3 loop spans 14 amino acids. DNA of the CDR3: TGTGCCAGCAGTTCGAATTGGTGGACCGGGGAGCTGTTTTTT. Amino acids: CASSSNWWTGELFF.

The chain has TRBV7-9 and TRBJ2-3; unclear D gene. Per germline, CDR1 SEHNR and CDR2 FQNEAQ (reference sequence). V shed 4 bases and J shed 0 bases, with 17 bases lying between them. The CDR3 is 17 residues long. CDR3 sequence reads: CASSWGMGGTSTDTQYF. In DNA, the CDR3 is TGTGCCAGCAGCTGGGGAATGGGCGGTACTAGCACAGATACGCAGTATTTT.

This chain uses TRBV28 with TRBJ2-1; D unclear. V was trimmed by 5 bases and J by 6 bases, leaving 11 bases between them. The CDR3 has 13 residues. Germline values: CDR1 MDHEN, CDR2 SYDVKM. The CDR3 sequence is CASSRRPANEQFF. The DNA for the CDR3 is TGTGCCAGCAGTCGACGGCCCGCCAATGAGCAGTTCTTC.

The V call is TRBV21-1, the J call TRBJ2-7; TRBD2 is the table's D call, not checked against the DNA. TRBV21-1 represents a pseudogene. The CDR3 extends over 8 amino acids. Here the CDR3 reads CASLEQYF. The CDR3 nucleotides read TGTGCCAGCCTCGAGCAGTACTTC.